The source of this T cell receptor beta chain is a study of post-analysis software for immune sequencing data (dated by TCRdb to between 2014 and 2017). Background on the whole study: The recorded disease courses included relapsing-remitting, secondary progressive and progressive-relapsing multiple sclerosis, and some patients had no subtype annotation. The patient repertoires were compared against 11 previously published healthy control repertoires obtained from donors aged roughly 6 to 28 years. A subset of samples was prepared in parallel using single-end sample barcoding, then pooled and co-amplified after Illumina adapter ligation.

Summary of the overall study and its limitations: Significantly lower normalized Chao1 diversity was found in multiple sclerosis patients than in controls, suggesting substantial peripheral T-cell clonal expansion. The control group was slightly older than the multiple sclerosis patient group. When samples were clustered directly using the F measure, samples prepared in the same batch co-clustered strongly, which prompted a batch-effect correction. Significantly higher frequencies in patients than in controls were found for a handful of TRBV segments, including TRBV5-6, TRBV5-1 and TRBV20-1.

The sample holds one count of this clonotype. Its antigen is not yet known. No base quality values were provided; no much bigger clone lies one nucleotide off. The CDR3 goes from the cysteine to the phenylalanine over 15 residues. Of all the DNA, just the CDR3 is kept, 45 bases in frame from base 1. The germline V gene sets CDR1 to MRHNA and CDR2 to SNTAGT. Trimming takes 0 bases off V and 7 bases off J; junction bases not matched to a gene: 8. Library generation was performed with PCR. TCRdb shows the sequencer as Illumina HiSeq 2500. To reduce PCR and sequencing biases, unique molecular identifiers were incorporated into the TCR beta cDNA libraries. Roughly 0.5 million cDNA molecules were obtained per 1 to 10 million input T cells, so each molecule approximated one T cell. The patient libraries were prepared and sequenced using the same protocol as the earlier healthy control dataset. Within a given batch, samples were prepared together, multiplexed and sequenced on the same HiSeq lane. From the authors' description of their analysis: Raw barcoded reads were processed with MIGEC, and single-read molecular identifier groups were discarded before consensus assembly and CDR3 extraction. VDJtools was used for post-analysis of the clonotype tables, and diversity was normalized by down-sampling every dataset to the size of the smallest sample. Repertoire overlap clustering matched CDR3 amino acid but not nucleotide sequences to correct batch-related cross-sample contamination. In-frame beta chains were kept once TCRdb had trimmed the public reads at Q25 with fastp and called clones with MiXCR. Entries that share a CDR3 protein sequence are merged under the most common genes and DNA. The V and J calls and clone size come from TCRdb's table, not from the authors' own analysis. The sample table holds roughly 730,000 distinct CDR3 sequences, of which roughly 30% were seen once. The top ten clonotypes cover under 0.7% of the sample.

To demonstrate the VDJtools post-analysis software, TCR beta repertoires were profiled from the peripheral blood of roughly 14 young patients with multiple sclerosis. The multiple sclerosis patients were children and adolescents ranging in age from 6 to 15 years. The TCR was taken from a girl aged 5 to 17 with multiple sclerosis. The rearrangement combines TRBV6-4 with TRBJ2-5; TRBD2 aligns with 7 central bases. The sample comprised blood. The DNA sequence is given as TGTGCCAGCAGTGACTCAGGCGGGAGCTGGGGGACCCAGTACTTC. The translation is CASSDSGGSWGTQYF.